These 8 T cell receptor beta chains came from one sample sequenced in a study of cytomegalovirus exposure and HLA in healthy donors (dated by TCRdb to 2017 to 2019). Libraries were made using the immunoSEQ multiplex PCR assay. For the multiplex PCR, a mixture combining 60 forward primers for TCR Vbeta segments and 13 reverse primers for TCR Jbeta segments was used. The source is immuneACCESS, and TCRdb retained only in-frame sequences with V and J called. Part of the clones is not carried over; for the studies checked, unresolved V genes explain less than half of this, and the remainder is unexplained. This sample comprises 180,000 or so clones, roughly 72% of them detected only once. Of the sample, around 2% is held by the ten largest clones. Sequencing was carried out using PBMCs. The receptor source for this set is a woman in her 30s in good health and CMV-seropositive.

CDR3 protein: CASSSGTEAFF. DNA of the CDR3: TGTGCCAGCAGTTCGGGGACTGAAGCTTTCTTT. The chain links TRBV28 to TRBJ1-1; D gene ambiguous. V shed 4 bases and J shed 5 bases, with 5 bases lying between them. This CDR3 region has 11 residues. Germline CDR1 is MDHEN and CDR2 is SYDVKM.

The table lists this clone with a count of one. This rearrangement joins TRBV6-5 to TRBJ1-2; D is undetermined. Trimming cost V 2 bases and J 8 bases, with 9 bases left between them. The CDR3 contains 12 residues. CDR1 and CDR2 (germline): MNHEY, SVGAGI. The CDR3 nucleotides are TGTGCCAGCAGTTACGCGGCGGGAGGCTACACCTTC. Its translation: CASSYAAGGYTF.

The chain uses TRBV10-2 and TRBJ2-5; D is possibly TRBD2 (5 bases). The germline V gene encodes CDR1 WSHSY and CDR2 SAAADI. The CDR3 has 12 residues. V lost 7 bases, J lost 7 bases, and 13 bases lay in between. CDR3 DNA: TGCGCCAGCAATTCGGGGAAGGGGACCCAGTACTTC. Protein: CASNSGKGTQYF.

The chain combines TRBV10-1 with TRBJ2-3; D unclear. The V end lost 3 bases, the J end lost 2 bases, and 9 bases lay between the germline ends. The CDR3 is 14 amino acids. The germline CDR1 and CDR2 sequences are WNHNN and SYGVQD (reference sequence). For the CDR3, the DNA is TGCGCCAGCAGTGAAGTACACGACACAGATACGCAGTATTTT. It codes for CASSEVHDTDTQYF.

The J gene is TRBJ2-7, the V gene TRBV6-5; D call uncertain. Trimming pared 10 bases from V and 6 bases from J, leaving 10 bases between. CDR1 MNHEY and CDR2 SVGAGI come from the germline V gene. The length of the CDR3 is 10 residues. As DNA, the CDR3 is TGTGCCAACCTATGGTCCGAGCAGTACTTC. This codes for CANLWSEQYF.

The chain recombines TRBV7-2 with TRBJ2-1; D unresolved. Germline V gives CDR1 SGHTA, CDR2 FQGNSA. This CDR3 comprises 16 residues. V lost 1 base and J lost 3, with 13 bases in between. The CDR3 protein is CASSLVVPPGYNEQFF. The CDR3 DNA is TGTGCCAGCAGCTTAGTAGTCCCCCCGGGCTACAATGAGCAGTTCTTC.

The chain uses TRBV7-9 and TRBJ2-2, with 7 nucleotides matching TRBD1. Per germline, CDR1 SEHNR and CDR2 FQNEAQ (reference sequence). The CDR3 sequence is 17 residues long. V lost 2 bases to trimming and J lost 8 bases; unmatched junction nucleotides: 14. The CDR3 here is CASSLLRDSKIVGELFF. The CDR3 DNA sequence: TGTGCCAGCAGCTTACTCCGGGACAGCAAAATTGTTGGGGAGCTGTTTTTT.

The V gene is TRBV4-1, the J gene TRBJ2-5, with 8 bases that match TRBD1. From germline, CDR1 is MGHRA and CDR2 YSYEKL. V shed 2 bases and J 5 bases; nucleotides not matched to a gene: 7. CDR3 length: 15 residues. DNA of the CDR3: TGCGCCAGCAGCCAACAGGGGGCGCCCTTTGAGACCCAGTACTTC. This encodes CASSQQGAPFETQYF.